Detailed here is one TCR beta chain. Its antigen is not identified. The study team obtained lesional scalp punch biopsies and peripheral blood from alopecia areata patients. These data are taken from a study of CD8+ T cells in alopecia areata. Sequencing used cDNA as its template, made by extracting RNA and reverse transcribing it. TCRdb's copy holds only in-frame clones and misses some; the assay was immunoSEQ multiplex PCR. The table has under 35,000 clones, over 65% seen once. Study-wide findings and caveats: Patients displayed less clarity in TCR sharing than mice, a finding possibly related to HLA.

This clonotype was sampled from a human donor with alopecia areata. The sample was NKG2D-low CD8+ T cells sorted from blood.

CDR3 sequence reads: CAWGGAVQETQYF. In nucleotides, the CDR3 is TGTGCCTGGGGGGGGGCGGTCCAAGAGACCCAGTACTTC. The chain recombines TRBV30 with TRBJ2-5; possibly TRBD2 for D (7 bases). Deletions cut 5 bases from V and 1 base from J, with 11 bases between. Germline V gene sequence: CDR1 GTSNPN, CDR2 SVGIG (reference sequence). The CDR3 is made up of 13 amino acids.